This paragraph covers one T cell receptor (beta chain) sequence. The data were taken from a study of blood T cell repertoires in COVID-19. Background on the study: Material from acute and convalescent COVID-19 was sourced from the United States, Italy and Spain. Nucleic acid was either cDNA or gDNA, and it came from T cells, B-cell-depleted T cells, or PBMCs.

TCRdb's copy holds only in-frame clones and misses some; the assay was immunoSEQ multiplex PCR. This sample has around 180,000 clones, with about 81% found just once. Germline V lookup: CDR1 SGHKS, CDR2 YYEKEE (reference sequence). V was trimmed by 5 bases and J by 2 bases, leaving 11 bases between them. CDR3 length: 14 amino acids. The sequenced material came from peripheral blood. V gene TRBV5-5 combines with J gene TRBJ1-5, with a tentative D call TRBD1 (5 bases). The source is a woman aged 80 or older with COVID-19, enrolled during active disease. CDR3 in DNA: TGTGCCAGCAGGCCGGGGGTTGGCAATCAGCCCCAGCATTTT. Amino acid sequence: CASRPGVGNQPQHF. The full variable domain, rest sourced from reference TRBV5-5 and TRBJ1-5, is DAGVTQSPTHLIKTRGQQVTLRCSPISGHKSVSWYQQVLGQGPQFIFQYYEKEERGRGNFPDRFSARQFPNYSSELNVNALLLGDSALYLCASRPGVGNQPQHFGDGTRLSIL.